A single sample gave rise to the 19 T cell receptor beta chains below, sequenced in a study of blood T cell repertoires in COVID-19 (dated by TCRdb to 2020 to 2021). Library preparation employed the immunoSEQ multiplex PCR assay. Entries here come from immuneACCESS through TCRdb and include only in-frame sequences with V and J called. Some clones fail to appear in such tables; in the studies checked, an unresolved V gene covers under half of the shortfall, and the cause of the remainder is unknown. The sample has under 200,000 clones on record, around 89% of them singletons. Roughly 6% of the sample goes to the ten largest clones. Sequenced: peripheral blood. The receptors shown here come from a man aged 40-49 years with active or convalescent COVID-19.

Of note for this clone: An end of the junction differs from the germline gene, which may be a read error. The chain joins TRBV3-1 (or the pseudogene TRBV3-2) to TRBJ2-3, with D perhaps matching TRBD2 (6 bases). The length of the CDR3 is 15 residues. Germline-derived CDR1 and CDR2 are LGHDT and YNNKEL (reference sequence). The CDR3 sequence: CASSQASRDLGRAVF. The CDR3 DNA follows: TGTGCCAGCAGCCAGGCCTCCCGGGACTTGGGGCGGGCAGTATTT.

The CDR3 protein is CASSLRSKRGGNSYNEQFF. CDR3 DNA sequence: TGTGCCAGCAGCTTAAGGTCTAAGCGGGGGGGCAACTCCTACAATGAGCAGTTCTTC. V gene TRBV7-3 combines with J gene TRBJ2-1, with 10 bases fitting TRBD2. From germline, CDR1 is SGHTA and CDR2 FQGTGA. The CDR3 is made up of 19 amino acids. Unmatched junction bases numbered 9, after V lost 1 base and J lost 0 bases.

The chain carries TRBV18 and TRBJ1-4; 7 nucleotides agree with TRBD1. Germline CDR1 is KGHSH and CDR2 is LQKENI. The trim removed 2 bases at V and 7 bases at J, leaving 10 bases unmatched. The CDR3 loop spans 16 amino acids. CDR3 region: CASSPRVQGLGEKLFF. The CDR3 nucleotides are TGTGCCAGCTCACCAAGAGTACAGGGGCTCGGTGAAAAACTGTTTTTT.

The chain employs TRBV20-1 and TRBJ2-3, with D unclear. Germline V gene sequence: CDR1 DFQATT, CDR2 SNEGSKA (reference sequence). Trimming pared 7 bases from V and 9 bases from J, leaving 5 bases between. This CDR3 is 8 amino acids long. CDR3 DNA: TGCAGTGTTGGCACGCAGTATTTT. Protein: CSVGTQYF.

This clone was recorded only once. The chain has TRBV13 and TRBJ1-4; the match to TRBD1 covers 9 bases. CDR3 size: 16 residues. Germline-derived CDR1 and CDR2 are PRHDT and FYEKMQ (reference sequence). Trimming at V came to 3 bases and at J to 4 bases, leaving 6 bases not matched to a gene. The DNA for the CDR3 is TGTGCCAGCAGCTTCGCCGGGACAGGGAGTAATGAAAAACTGTTTTTT. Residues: CASSFAGTGSNEKLFF.

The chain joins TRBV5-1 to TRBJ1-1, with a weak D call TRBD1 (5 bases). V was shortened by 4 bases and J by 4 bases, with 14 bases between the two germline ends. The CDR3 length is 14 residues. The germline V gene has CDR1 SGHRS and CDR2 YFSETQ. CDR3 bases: TGCGCCAGCAGCGCCGGGGGGTTGAGCACTGAAGCTTTCTTT. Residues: CASSAGGLSTEAFF.

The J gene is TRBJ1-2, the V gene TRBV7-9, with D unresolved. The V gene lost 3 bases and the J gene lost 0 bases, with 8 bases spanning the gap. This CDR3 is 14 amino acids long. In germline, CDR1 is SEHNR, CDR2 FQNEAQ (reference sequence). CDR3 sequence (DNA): TGTGCCAGCAGCTTTGACTTCTCTAACTATGGCTACACCTTC. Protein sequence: CASSFDFSNYGYTF.

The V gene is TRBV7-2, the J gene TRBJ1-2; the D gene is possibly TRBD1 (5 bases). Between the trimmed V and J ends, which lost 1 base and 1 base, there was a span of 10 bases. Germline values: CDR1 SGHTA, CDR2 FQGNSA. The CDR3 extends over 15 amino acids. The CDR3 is CASSLVLGGNYGYTF. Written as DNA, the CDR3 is TGTGCCAGCAGCTTAGTTCTGGGGGGTAACTATGGCTACACCTTC.

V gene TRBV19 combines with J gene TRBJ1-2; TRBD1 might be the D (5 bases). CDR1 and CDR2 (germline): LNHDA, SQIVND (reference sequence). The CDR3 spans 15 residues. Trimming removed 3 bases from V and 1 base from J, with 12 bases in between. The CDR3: CASSMDWGDNYGYTF. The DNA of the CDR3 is TGTGCCAGTAGTATGGACTGGGGGGATAACTATGGCTACACCTTC.

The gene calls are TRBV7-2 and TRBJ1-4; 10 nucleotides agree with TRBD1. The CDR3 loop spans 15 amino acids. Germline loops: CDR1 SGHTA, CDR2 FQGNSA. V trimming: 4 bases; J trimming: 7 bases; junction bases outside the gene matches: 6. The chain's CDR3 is CASSSDRGHGEKLFF. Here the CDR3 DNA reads TGTGCCAGCAGCTCCGACAGGGGGCATGGTGAAAAACTGTTTTTT.

The CDR3 region is CASGLQFNSNQPQHF. The DNA of the CDR3 is TGTGCCAGCGGGCTCCAGTTTAATAGCAATCAGCCCCAGCATTTT. The chain carries TRBV27 and TRBJ1-5, with D unresolved. Germline V lookup: CDR1 MNHEY, CDR2 SMNVEV (reference sequence). The CDR3 is 15 amino acids. Trimming left V 8 bases short and J 0 bases short, with 14 bases between.

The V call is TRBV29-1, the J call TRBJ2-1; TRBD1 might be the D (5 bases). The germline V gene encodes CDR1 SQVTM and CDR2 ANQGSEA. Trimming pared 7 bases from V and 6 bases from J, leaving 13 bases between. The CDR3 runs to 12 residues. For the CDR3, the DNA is TGCAGCGCTGTCCAGGGAAGCAATGAGCAGTTCTTC. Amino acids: CSAVQGSNEQFF.

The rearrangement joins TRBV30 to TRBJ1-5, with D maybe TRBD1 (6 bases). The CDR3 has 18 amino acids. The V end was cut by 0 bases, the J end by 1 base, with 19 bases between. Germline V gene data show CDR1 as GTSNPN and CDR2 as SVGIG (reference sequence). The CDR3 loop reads CAWSVRVGTTISNQPQHF. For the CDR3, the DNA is TGTGCCTGGAGTGTACGGGTCGGGACAACTATCAGCAATCAGCCCCAGCATTTT.

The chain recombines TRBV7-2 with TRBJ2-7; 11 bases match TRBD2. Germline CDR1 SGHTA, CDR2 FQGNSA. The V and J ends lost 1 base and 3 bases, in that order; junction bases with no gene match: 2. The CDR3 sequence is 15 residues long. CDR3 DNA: TGTGCCAGCAGCTTAGGGGGGACTAGCGGCTACGAGCAGTACTTC. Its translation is CASSLGGTSGYEQYF.

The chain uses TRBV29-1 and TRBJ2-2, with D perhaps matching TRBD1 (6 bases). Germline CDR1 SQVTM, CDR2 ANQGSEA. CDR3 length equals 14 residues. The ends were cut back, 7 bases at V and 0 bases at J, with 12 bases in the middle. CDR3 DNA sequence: TGCAGCGCCCAGACAGGAGCGAACACCGGGGAGCTGTTTTTT. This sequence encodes CSAQTGANTGELFF.

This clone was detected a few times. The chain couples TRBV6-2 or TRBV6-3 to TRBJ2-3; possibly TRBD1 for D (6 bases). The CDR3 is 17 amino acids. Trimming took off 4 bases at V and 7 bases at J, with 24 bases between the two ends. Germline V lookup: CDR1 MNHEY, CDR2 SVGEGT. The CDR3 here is CASSFPAGTMTAYTQYF. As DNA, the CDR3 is TGTGCCAGCAGTTTCCCAGCCGGGACAATGACCGCGTATACGCAGTATTTT.

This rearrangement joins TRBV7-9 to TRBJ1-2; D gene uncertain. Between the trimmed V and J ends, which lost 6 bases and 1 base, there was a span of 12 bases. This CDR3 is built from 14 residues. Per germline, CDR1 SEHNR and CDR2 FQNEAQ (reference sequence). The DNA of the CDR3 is TGTGCCAGCAGTCCAAACAGTTTTAACTATGGCTACACCTTC. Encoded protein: CASSPNSFNYGYTF.

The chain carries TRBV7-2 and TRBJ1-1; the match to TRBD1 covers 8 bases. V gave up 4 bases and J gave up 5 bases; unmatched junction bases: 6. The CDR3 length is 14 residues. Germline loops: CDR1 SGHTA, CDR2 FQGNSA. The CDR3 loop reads CASSWNRGATEAFF. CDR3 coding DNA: TGTGCCAGCAGCTGGAACAGGGGGGCAACTGAAGCTTTCTTT. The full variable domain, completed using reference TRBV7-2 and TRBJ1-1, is GAGVSQSPSNKVTEKGKDVELRCDPISGHTALYWYRQSLGQGLEFLIYFQGNSAPDKSGLPSDRFSAERTGGSVSTLTIQRTQQEDSAVYLCASSWNRGATEAFFGQGTRLTVV.

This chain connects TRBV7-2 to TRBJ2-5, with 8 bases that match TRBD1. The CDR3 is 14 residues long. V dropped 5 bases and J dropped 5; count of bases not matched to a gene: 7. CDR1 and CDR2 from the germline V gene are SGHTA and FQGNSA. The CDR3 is CASSPRTGMETQYF. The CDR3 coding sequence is TGTGCCAGCAGCCCGAGGACAGGGATGGAGACCCAGTACTTC.